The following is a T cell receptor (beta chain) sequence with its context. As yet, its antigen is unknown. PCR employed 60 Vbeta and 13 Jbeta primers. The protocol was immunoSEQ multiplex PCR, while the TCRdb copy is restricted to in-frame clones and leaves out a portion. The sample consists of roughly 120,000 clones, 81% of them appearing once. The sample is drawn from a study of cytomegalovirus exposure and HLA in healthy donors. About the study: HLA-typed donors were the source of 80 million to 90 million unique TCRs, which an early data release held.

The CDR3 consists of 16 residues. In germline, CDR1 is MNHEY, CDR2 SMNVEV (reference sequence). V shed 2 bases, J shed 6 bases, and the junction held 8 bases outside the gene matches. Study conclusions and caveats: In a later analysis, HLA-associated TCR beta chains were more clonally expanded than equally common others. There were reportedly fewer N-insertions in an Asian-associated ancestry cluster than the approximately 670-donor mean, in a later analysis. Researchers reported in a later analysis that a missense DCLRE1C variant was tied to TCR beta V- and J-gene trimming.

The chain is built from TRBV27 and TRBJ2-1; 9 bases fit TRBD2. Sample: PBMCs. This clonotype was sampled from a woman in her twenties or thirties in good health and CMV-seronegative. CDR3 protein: CASSLGGGRALNEQFF. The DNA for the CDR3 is TGTGCCAGCAGTTTAGGGGGCGGGAGGGCCCTCAATGAGCAGTTCTTC.